The clone carrying this T cell receptor (beta chain) has at least ten counts. Its specificity is not known. These data originate in a study of T-cell reconstitution after alpha-beta-depleted transplantation in children. Study observations and caveats: Surviving recipient cells, namely T cells and thymic progenitors, were the source of high day-60 TCRbeta diversity in some patients.

In germline, CDR1 is MGHDK, CDR2 SYGVNS. This CDR3 has 15 residues. Trimming cost V 1 base and J 6 bases; bases outside gene matches: 6. Researchers prepared the TCRbeta library using unique molecular identifiers, the study reports. TCRdb re-called the PCR reads with MiXCR, one entry per CDR3 protein. The repertoire includes about 830,000 distinct CDR3 sequences, roughly 15% of them detected once, and 5% sits in the top ten. The sample in question was PBMCs, mostly from graft donor cells, obtained 360 days after TCRalphabeta/CD19-depleted stem cell transplant. The rearrangement joins TRBV25-1 to TRBJ2-7, with 10 bases that match TRBD2. This sequence was found in a male patient younger than 18 who had a stem cell transplant for acute lymphoblastic leukemia, so the T cells may come from the graft donor. CDR3 nucleotides: TGTGCCAGCAGTGAATCCAGCGGGAGGGCCGGCGAGCAGTACTTC. This codes for CASSESSGRAGEQYF.